This TCR beta chain emerged from a study of cytotoxic CD8 clonotypes in ibrutinib-treated CLL. Per germline, CDR1 SGDLS and CDR2 YYNGEE. The CDR3 extends over 15 amino acids. Unmatched junction bases numbered 2, after V lost 3 bases and J lost 2 bases. Produced via immunoSEQ multiplex PCR; TCRdb's table is partial and in-frame only. This sample has 50,000 to 75,000 clones, with around 68% found just once. The chain links TRBV9 to TRBJ1-5, with 10 bases matching TRBD1. The sequences come from PBMCs, collected after 12 months of ibrutinib treatment. This clonotype originated in a human donor with chronic lymphocytic leukemia. The CDR3 spells CASSGGTGGNQPQHF. The CDR3 DNA follows: TGTGCCAGCAGCGGTGGGACAGGGGGCAATCAGCCCCAGCATTTT.